Reported below is one T cell receptor beta chain. The antigen remains unidentified. This sample is drawn from a study of T cell responses to AZD1222 COVID-19 vaccine. Study results and limitations: There were mostly white British donors and more females than males, and clonal diversity was possibly underestimated. Nearly half of spike-specific TCRs reportedly target unmutated variant regions.

Second-dose recipients at about 4 or about 12 weeks were treated as one pooled group. Looked up from germline, CDR1 is SGDLS and CDR2 is YYNGEE. V lost 2 bases and J 5 bases, leaving 14 bases between the germline ends. CDR3 length: 15 amino acids. Some clones are missing from TCRdb's copy, which holds only in-frame ones; the method was immunoSEQ multiplex PCR. The sample includes 65,000 to 75,000 clones, 80% of them seen just once. This specimen was peripheral blood, taken 28 days after the second AZD1222 dose. The receptor's source is an adult who received the AZD1222 COVID-19 vaccine. The chain uses TRBV9 and TRBJ2-1, with D perhaps matching TRBD2 (5 bases). Here the CDR3 DNA reads TGTGCCAGCAGCGTGTTACCGGGATTCAACAATGAGCAGTTCTTC. The encoded protein is CASSVLPGFNNEQFF.